This T cell receptor (beta chain) originates from a study of CD8 T cells in ankylosing spondylitis. Between the trimmed V and J ends, which lost 5 bases and 5 bases, there was a span of 13 bases. The CDR3 has 13 amino acids. Germline V gene data show CDR1 as SGHDT and CDR2 as YYEEEE. Notes on this clonotype: Its antigen is still unknown.

Regarding the study as a whole: Disease-linked clones reportedly showed significant enrichment in matched ankylosing spondylitis synovial fluid. With a CD8+ phenotype, disease-linked clones were relatively rare in peripheral blood. A motif of roughly eight highly homologous TCR beta variants was seen as apparently characteristic of ankylosing spondylitis blood.

Using quantitative 5'-RACE with molecular barcodes, the authors made TCR beta libraries. TCRdb reprocessed the 5' RACE reads with MiXCR, giving one entry per CDR3 protein. Among 200,000 to 250,000 distinct CDR3 sequences, about 18% were seen once, and the ten largest hold approximately 40%. J is TRBJ2-5 and V is TRBV5-6; D is ambiguous. Sequencing was carried out using blood, either unsorted or a sorted T cell fraction (not recorded which). The TCR originated in a male donor with ankylosing spondylitis. CDR3 loop: CASRSHGRETQYF. CDR3 nucleotide sequence: TGTGCCAGCAGGAGCCACGGGCGGGAGACCCAGTACTTC.